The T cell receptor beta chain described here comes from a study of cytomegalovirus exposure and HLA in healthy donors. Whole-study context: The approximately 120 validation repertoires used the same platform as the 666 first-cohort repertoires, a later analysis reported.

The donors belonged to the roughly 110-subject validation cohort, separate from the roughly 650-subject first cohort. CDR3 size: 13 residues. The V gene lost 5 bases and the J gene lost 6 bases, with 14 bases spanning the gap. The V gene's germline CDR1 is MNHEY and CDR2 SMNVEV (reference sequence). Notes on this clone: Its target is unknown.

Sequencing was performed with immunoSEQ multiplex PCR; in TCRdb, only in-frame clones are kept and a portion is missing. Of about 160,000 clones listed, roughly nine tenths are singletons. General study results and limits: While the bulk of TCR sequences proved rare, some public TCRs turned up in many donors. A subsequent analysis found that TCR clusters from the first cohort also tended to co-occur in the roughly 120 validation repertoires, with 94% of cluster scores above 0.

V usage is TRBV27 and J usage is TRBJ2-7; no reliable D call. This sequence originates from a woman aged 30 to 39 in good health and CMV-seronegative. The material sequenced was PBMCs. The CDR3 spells CASSPHAASEQYF. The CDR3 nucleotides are TGTGCCAGCAGTCCCCACGCTGCCTCCGAGCAGTACTTC.